The T cell receptor (beta chain) described here comes from a study of shared clonotypes between healthy human individuals. Broader study findings: Rarefaction showed sorted-subset sequencing was incomplete despite large depth.

Clones were sequenced by immunoSEQ multiplex PCR, and TCRdb holds only the in-frame ones, with some missing. The sample consists of about 1 million clones, about 75% of them appearing once. Only one count was recorded for this clone. The antigen is undetermined. Losses at the gene ends were 4 bases for V and 2 bases for J; bases not matched to a gene: 7. Germline-derived CDR1 and CDR2 are SGHNT and YYREEE (reference sequence). This CDR3 has 16 amino acids. Sequenced: memory CD4+ T cells sorted from blood. The subset: CD45RA-negative fraction. This TCR was recovered from a man younger than 35 in good health. The genes are TRBV5-4 and TRBJ2-7; 12 bases fit TRBD2. The CDR3 spells CASSPTSGGLAYEQYF. The CDR3 region has the DNA TGTGCCAGCAGCCCTACTAGCGGGGGGCTAGCCTACGAGCAGTACTTC.